This T cell receptor beta chain emerged from a study of neoadjuvant anti-PD-1 for oral cavity cancer. This clone was counted once. Sequencing was performed with immunoSEQ multiplex PCR; in TCRdb, only in-frame clones are kept and a portion is missing. The table has 14,000 or so clones, roughly 69% seen once. Germline-derived CDR1 and CDR2 are MNHNS and SASEGT. The CDR3 spans 13 residues. V dropped 6 bases and J dropped 5; count of bases not matched to a gene: 4. The chain carries TRBV6-1 and TRBJ1-5, with TRBD1 matching 7 bases. This sequence originates from a person between 35 and 79 years old with oral cavity squamous cell carcinoma. The sample was PBMCs, taken before nivolumab (anti-PD-1) treatment. As DNA, the CDR3 is TGTGCCAGCAGGCTAACAGGGGATCAGCCCCAGCATTTT. Translating gives CASRLTGDQPQHF.